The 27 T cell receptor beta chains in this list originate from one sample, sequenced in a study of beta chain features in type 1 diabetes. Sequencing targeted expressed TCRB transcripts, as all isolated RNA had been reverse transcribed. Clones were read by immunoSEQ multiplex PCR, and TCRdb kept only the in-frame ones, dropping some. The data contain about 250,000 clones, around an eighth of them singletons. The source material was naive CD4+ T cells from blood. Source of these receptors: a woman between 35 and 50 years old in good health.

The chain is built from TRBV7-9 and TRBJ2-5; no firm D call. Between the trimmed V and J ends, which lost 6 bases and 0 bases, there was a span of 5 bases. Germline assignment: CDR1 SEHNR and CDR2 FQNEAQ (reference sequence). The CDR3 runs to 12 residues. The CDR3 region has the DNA TGTGCCAGCAGACTGTACCAAGAGACCCAGTACTTC. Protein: CASRLYQETQYF.

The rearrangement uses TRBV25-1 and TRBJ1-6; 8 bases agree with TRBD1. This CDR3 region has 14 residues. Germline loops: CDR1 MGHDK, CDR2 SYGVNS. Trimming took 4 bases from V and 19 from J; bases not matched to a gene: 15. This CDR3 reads CASSGDRSSFFVHF. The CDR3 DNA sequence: TGTGCCAGCAGTGGGGACAGGTCCTCCTTTTTCGTGCACTTT.

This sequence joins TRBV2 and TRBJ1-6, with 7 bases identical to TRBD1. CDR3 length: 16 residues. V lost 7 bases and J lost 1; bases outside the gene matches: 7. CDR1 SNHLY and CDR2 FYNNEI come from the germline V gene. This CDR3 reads CASTRQGWSYNSPLHF. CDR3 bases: TGTGCCAGCACGAGACAGGGTTGGTCCTATAATTCACCCCTCCACTTT.

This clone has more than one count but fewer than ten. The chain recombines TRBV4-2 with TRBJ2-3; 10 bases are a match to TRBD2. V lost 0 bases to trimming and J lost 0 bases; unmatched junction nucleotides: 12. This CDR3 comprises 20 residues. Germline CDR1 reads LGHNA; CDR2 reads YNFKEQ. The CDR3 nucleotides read TGTGCCAGCAGCCAAGAACTGTCGGCTAGCGGGGGTACTAGCACAGATACGCAGTATTTT. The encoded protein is CASSQELSASGGTSTDTQYF.

The CDR3 sequence: CASSEQGAGGANVLTF. The CDR3, as DNA: TGTGCCAGCAGTGAGCAGGGGGCGGGTGGGGCCAACGTCCTGACTTTC. The chain joins TRBV2 to TRBJ2-6; 8 bases are shared with TRBD1. Losses at the gene ends were 3 bases for V and 3 bases for J; bases not matched to a gene: 4. The CDR3 contains 16 residues. Germline values: CDR1 SNHLY, CDR2 FYNNEI.

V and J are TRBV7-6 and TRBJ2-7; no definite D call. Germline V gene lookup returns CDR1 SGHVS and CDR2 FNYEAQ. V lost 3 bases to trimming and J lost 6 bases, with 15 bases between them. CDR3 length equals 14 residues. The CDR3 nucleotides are TGTGCCAGCAGCTTCTCGGGTTATAGTCGCGAGCAGTACTTC. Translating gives CASSFSGYSREQYF.

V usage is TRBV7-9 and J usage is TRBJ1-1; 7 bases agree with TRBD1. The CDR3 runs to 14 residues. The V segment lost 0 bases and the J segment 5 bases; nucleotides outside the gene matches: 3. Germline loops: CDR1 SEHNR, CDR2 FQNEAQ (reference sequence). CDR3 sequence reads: CASSLADRVTEAFF. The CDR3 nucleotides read TGTGCCAGCAGCTTAGCCGACAGGGTGACTGAAGCTTTCTTT.

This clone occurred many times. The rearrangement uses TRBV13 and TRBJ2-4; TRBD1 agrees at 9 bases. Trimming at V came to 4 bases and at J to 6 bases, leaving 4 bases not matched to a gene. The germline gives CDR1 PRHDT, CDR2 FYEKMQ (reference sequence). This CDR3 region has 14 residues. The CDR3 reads CASSSQTGGNIQYF. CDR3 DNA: TGTGCCAGCAGCTCACAGACAGGGGGAAACATTCAGTACTTC. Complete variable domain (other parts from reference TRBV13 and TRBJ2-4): AAGVIQSPRHLIKEKRETATLKCYPIPRHDTVYWYQQGPGQDPQFLISFYEKMQSDKGSIPDRFSAQQFSDYHSELNMSSLELGDSALYFCASSSQTGGNIQYFGAGTRLSVL.

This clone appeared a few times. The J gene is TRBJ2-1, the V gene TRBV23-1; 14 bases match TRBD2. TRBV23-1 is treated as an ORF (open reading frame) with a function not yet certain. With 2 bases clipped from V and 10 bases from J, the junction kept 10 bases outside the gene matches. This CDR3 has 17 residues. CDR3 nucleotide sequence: TGCGCCAGCAGTCAACGAACGCGGACTAGCGGGGGGAAGGAGCAGTTCTTC. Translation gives CASSQRTRTSGGKEQFF.

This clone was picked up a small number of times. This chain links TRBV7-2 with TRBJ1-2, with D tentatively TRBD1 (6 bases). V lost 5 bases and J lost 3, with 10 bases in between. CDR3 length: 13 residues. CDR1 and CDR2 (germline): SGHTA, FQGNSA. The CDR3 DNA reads TGTGCCAGCAGCCGCGGACAGTACTATGGCTACACCTTC. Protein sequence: CASSRGQYYGYTF. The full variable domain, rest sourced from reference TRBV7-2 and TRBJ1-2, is GAGVSQSPSNKVTEKGKDVELRCDPISGHTALYWYRQSLGQGLEFLIYFQGNSAPDKSGLPSDRFSAERTGGSVSTLTIQRTQQEDSAVYLCASSRGQYYGYTFGSGTRLTVV.

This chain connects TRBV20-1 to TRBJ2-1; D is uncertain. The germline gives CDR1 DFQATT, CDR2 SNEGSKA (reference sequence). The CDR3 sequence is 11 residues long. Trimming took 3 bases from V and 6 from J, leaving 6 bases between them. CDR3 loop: CSARRPNEQFF. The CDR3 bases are TGCAGTGCTAGGCGGCCCAATGAGCAGTTCTTC.

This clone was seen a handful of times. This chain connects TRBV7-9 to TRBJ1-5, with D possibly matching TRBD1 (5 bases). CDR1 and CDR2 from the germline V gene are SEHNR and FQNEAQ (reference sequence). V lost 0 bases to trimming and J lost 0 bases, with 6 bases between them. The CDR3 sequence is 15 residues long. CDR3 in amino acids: CASSLAGGSNQPQHF. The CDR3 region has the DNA TGTGCCAGCAGCTTAGCCGGGGGTAGCAATCAGCCCCAGCATTTT.

CDR3 in amino acids: CASSRDMVTGELFF. The CDR3 region has the DNA TGTGCCAGCAGTCGGGACATGGTAACCGGGGAGCTGTTTTTT. The chain uses TRBV6-5 and TRBJ2-2; possible D gene TRBD1, 6 bases. Germline V gene sequence: CDR1 MNHEY, CDR2 SVGAGI. This CDR3 comprises 14 residues. Between the trimmed V and J ends, which lost 5 bases and 5 bases, there was a span of 12 bases.

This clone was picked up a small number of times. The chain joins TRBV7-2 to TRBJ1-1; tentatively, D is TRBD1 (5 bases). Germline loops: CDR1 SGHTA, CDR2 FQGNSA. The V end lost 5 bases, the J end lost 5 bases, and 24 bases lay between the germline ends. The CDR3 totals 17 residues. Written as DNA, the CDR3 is TGTGCCAGCAGCCCCCGTCGGGCCAGGGAAGTACGGACTGAAGCTTTCTTT. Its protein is CASSPRRAREVRTEAFF.

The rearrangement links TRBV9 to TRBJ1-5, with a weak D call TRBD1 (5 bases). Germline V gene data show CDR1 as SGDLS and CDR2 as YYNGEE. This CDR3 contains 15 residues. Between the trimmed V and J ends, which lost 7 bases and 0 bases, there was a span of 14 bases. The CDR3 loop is CASGASADSNQPQHF. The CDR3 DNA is TGTGCCAGCGGGGCCTCGGCAGATAGCAATCAGCCCCAGCATTTT.

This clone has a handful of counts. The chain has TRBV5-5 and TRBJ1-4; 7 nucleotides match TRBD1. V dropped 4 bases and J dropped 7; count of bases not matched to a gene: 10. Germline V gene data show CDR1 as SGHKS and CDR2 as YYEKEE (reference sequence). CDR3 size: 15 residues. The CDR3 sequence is CASSPPGTVGEKLFF. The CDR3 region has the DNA TGTGCCAGCAGCCCCCCGGGGACAGTAGGTGAAAAACTGTTTTTT.

CDR3 nucleotides: TGTGCCAGCAGTGAAAGGGACAGGAGAGCTTTCTTT. Protein product: CASSERDRRAFF. The chain employs TRBV2 and TRBJ1-1, with 8 bases that match TRBD1. The length of the CDR3 is 12 residues. J was trimmed by 10 bases and V by 2 bases; bases with no gene match: 3. Per germline, CDR1 SNHLY and CDR2 FYNNEI. Supplemented by reference TRBV2 and TRBJ1-1, the full variable domain reads EPEVTQTPSHQVTQMGQEVILRCVPISNHLYFYWYRQILGQKVEFLVSFYNNEISEKSEIFDDQFSVERPDGSNFTLKIRSTKLEDSAMYFCASSERDRRAFFGQGTRLTVV.

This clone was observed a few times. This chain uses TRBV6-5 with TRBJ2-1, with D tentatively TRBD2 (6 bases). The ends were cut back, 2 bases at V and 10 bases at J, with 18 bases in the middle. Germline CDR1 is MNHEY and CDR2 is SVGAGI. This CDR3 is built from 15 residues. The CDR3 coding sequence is TGTGCCAGCAGTTACCCCGGGACTGCTCGGGAGGAGCAGTTCTTC. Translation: CASSYPGTAREEQFF.

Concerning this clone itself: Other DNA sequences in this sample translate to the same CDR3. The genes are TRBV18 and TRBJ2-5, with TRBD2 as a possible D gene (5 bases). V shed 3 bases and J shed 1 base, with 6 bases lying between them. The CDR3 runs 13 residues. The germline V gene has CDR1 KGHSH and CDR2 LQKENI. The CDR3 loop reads CASSPDFQETQYF. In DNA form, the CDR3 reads TGTGCCAGCTCACCGGACTTCCAAGAGACCCAGTACTTC.

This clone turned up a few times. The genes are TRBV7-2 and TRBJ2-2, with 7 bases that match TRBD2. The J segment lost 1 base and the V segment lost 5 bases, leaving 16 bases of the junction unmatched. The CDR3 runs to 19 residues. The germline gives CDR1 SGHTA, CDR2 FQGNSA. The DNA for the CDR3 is TGTGCCAGCAGCCTAGAGACGATCGGACTAGGGAGGAACACCGGGGAGCTGTTTTTT. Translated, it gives CASSLETIGLGRNTGELFF.

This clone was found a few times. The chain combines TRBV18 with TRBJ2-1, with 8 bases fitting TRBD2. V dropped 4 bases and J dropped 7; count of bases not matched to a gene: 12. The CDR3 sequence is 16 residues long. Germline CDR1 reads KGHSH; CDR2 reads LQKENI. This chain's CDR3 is CASSLPSRGGQNEQFF. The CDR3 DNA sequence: TGTGCCAGCTCACTTCCGAGCCGGGGGGGCCAAAATGAGCAGTTCTTC.

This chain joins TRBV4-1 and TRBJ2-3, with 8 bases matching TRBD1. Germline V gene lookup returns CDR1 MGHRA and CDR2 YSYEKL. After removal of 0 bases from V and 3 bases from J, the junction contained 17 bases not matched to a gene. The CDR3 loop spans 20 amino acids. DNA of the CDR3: TGCGCCAGCAGCCAAGATCTTCGCCTCCCAGGGGGCGCGTTGACAGATACGCAGTATTTT. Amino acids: CASSQDLRLPGGALTDTQYF.

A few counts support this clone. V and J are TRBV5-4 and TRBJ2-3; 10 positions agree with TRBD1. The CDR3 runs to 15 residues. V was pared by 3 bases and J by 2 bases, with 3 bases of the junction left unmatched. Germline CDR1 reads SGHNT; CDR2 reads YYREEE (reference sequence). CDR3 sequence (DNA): TGTGCCAGCAGCTACGGACAGGGGGTCACAGATACGCAGTATTTT. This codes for CASSYGQGVTDTQYF.

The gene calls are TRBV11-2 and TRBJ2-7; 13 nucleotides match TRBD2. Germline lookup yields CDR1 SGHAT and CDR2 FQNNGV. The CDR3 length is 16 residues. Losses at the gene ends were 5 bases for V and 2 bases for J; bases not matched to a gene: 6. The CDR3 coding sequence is TGTGCCAGCAGCAGACTAGCGGGGGGTACAACCTACGAGCAGTACTTC. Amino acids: CASSRLAGGTTYEQYF. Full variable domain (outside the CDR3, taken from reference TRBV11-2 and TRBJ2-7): EAGVAQSPRYKIIEKRQSVAFWCNPISGHATLYWYQQILGQGPKLLIQFQNNGVVDDSQLPKDRFSAERLKGVDSTLKIQPAKLEDSAVYLCASSRLAGGTTYEQYFGPGTRLTVT.

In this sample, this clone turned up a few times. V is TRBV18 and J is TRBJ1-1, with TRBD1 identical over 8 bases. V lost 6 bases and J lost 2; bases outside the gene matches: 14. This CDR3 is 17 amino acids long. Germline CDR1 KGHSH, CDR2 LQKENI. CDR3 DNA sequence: TGTGCCAGCTCGATCGGACAGGGATCTCCCTTTAACACTGAAGCTTTCTTT. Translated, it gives CASSIGQGSPFNTEAFF.

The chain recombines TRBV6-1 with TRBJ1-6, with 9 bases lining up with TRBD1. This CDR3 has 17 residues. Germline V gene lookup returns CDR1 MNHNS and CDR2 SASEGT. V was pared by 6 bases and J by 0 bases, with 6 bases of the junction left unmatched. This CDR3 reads CASRELTGGSYNSPLHF. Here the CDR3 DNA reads TGTGCCAGCAGGGAACTGACAGGGGGCTCCTATAATTCACCCCTCCACTTT.

The CDR3 region is CAISDGSSYNEQFF. The CDR3 nucleotides are TGTGCCATCAGTGACGGGAGCTCCTACAATGAGCAGTTCTTC. The V gene is TRBV10-3, the J gene TRBJ2-1; the D gene is possibly TRBD2 (6 bases). The CDR3 is 14 amino acids. Germline V CDR1 and CDR2: ENHRY, SYGVKD. V lost 3 bases and J 0 bases, leaving 6 bases between the germline ends.